The TCR beta chain described here comes from a study of blood T cell repertoires in COVID-19 (dated by TCRdb to about 2020). Turning to the overall study: The collaborator samples originated in the United States, Italy and Spain and spanned the acute and convalescent phases of COVID-19. The prospective study material was composed of cDNA or gDNA derived from T cells, B-cell-depleted T cells, or PBMCs. Subjects who had been exposed to COVID-19, were actively infected with it, or had recovered from it provided the deeply sampled blood TCRbeta repertoires that made up the dataset. A freely available public database, intended as a resource for researchers studying the immune response to SARS-CoV-2, is where the repertoires were released. Samples were obtained from the ongoing ImmuneRACE study (first 160 participants) and from 1,254 subjects provided by 6 global collaborators. The sample metadata nearly always contained a de-identified subject ID, COVID-19 status, age in years and sex. Where available, HLA class I and class II types were taken from metadata supplied by the sample provider and were not determined by assay-based typing.

In Seattle, one collaborating source enrolled patients while the infection was active and tracked those patients longitudinally over the course of disease. Whole blood was collected in K2EDTA tubes by collaborating institutions according to the institutions' own protocols. For TCRbeta analysis, collaborator samples were shipped as frozen whole blood, as isolated PBMCs, or as DNA extracted from either sample type. General conclusions and limits of the study: How much clinical and demographic metadata was included differed by source and by participant, and the metadata was provided uncurated.

About this clone: Which antigen it targets is not known. The sample holds no much larger clone one base away, and base qualities are not on file.

TCRbeta CDR3 regions were amplified from genomic DNA using the immunoSEQ Assay, a bias-controlled multiplex PCR. On the authors' methods: Within the assay, amplification of reference gene primers was used to estimate how many nucleated cells each sample contained. To quantify the absolute abundance of each unique TCRbeta CDR3 rearrangement, sequence reads were collapsed and filtered. For each sample, productive Simpson clonality was calculated as the square root of Simpson's diversity index across productive rearrangements. The table comes from immuneACCESS by way of TCRdb, which keeps in-frame sequences with V and J called. Part of the clones is missing from these tables; in studies checked, under half for an unresolved V gene and the rest for unknown reasons. The V and J calls and clone size are taken from that table; D and trimming were inferred from the DNA. Counted in this sample were roughly 230,000 clones; around 91% of them appeared once. Of the sample, approximately 2.3% falls within the top ten clones.

The germline V gene gives CDR1 as MNHEY and CDR2 as SVGAGI. Counted from cysteine to phenylalanine, this CDR3 has 15 amino acids. Of all the DNA, just the CDR3 is kept, 45 bases in frame from base 1. V is cut by 5 bases and J by 3 bases, and the space between the germline ends is 13 bases. This sequence originates from an older woman with COVID-19, enrolled during active disease. Sequencing was done on a sample of peripheral blood. The rearrangement joined TRBV6-5 to TRBJ2-2; the D gene remains uncertain. The DNA reads as follows: TGTGCCAGCAGTACGGTCGCGCCCGACACCGGGGAGCTGTTTTTT. This encodes CASSTVAPDTGELFF.